The 3 T cell receptor beta chains in this list originate from one sample, sequenced in a study of TIL therapy for anti-PD-1-resistant metastatic lung cancer. The time point: pre-treatment sample, taken before nivolumab and TIL therapy. Sequencing used immunoSEQ v3. Using immunoSEQ multiplex PCR, the repertoire was profiled, and TCRdb retains in-frame clones only, with some absent. The sample contains 18,000 or so clones, roughly four fifths of which appear only once. The sample was blood, taken at baseline. These receptors were obtained from a person aged 25 to 85 with non-small cell lung cancer.

The V call is TRBV30, the J call TRBJ2-1, with TRBD2 matching over 7 bases. V lost 4 bases and J lost 10; bases outside the gene matches: 13. The CDR3 is 14 residues long. From germline, CDR1 is GTSNPN and CDR2 SVGIG (reference sequence). CDR3 sequence (DNA): TGTGCCTGGAACCACCTATCGGGGAGGGAAGAGCAGTTCTTC. It specifies CAWNHLSGREEQFF.

The chain is built from TRBV27 and TRBJ2-7, with D perhaps TRBD2 (6 bases). This CDR3 region has 14 residues. V was clipped by 2 bases and J by 8 bases, with 16 bases between them. Germline lookup yields CDR1 MNHEY and CDR2 SMNVEV (reference sequence). The CDR3 DNA follows: TGTGCCAGCAGTTTAAAGGCCGCCGCGGGGAAGCAGTACTTC. Its translation: CASSLKAAAGKQYF.

This rearrangement joins TRBV19 to TRBJ1-2; the D is unclear. With 3 bases removed from V and 4 bases from J, the gap between germline ends came to 15 bases. CDR3 length equals 15 residues. Germline assignment: CDR1 LNHDA and CDR2 SQIVND (reference sequence). CDR3 amino acids: CASSITAGARYGYTF. The DNA for the CDR3 is TGTGCCAGTAGTATCACGGCAGGAGCCCGCTATGGCTACACCTTC.